The TCR beta chain under discussion was sequenced for a study of shared clonotypes between healthy human individuals. Whole-study context: Ranging from 18 to 49 in age, donors were a couple of women and a few men.

Only a few counts were recorded for this clone. Every subset had its genomic DNA shared out evenly among several immunoSEQ plates. The method was immunoSEQ multiplex PCR; TCRdb's version includes in-frame clones alone and lacks a portion of them. The sample holds about 2.4 million clones, approximately 94% seen once. The length of the CDR3 is 13 residues. V lost 2 bases and J lost 11, with 16 bases in between. From germline, CDR1 is GTSNPN and CDR2 SVGIG (reference sequence). Free of recent acute infections or vaccinations, the donors were healthy HIV-negative adults. The chain uses TRBV30 and TRBJ2-4; D is unresolved. The TCR was taken from a man aged 18 to 29 in good health. Sequenced: naive CD4+ T cells sorted from blood. The subset here: CD45RA+ positively selected. Written as DNA, the CDR3 is TGTGCCTGGAGTCCCACATGGGGTCTCCTTCAGTACTTC. Translated: CAWSPTWGLLQYF.